This T cell receptor (beta chain) stems from a study of cytomegalovirus exposure and HLA in healthy donors. Germline V gene sequence: CDR1 SGHVS, CDR2 FNYEAQ. V lost 1 base, J lost 0 bases, and 3 bases stayed unmatched. The CDR3 spans 16 residues. PCR amplification relied on 60 Vbeta primers (plus 13 Jbeta primers). This table comes from immunoSEQ multiplex PCR, and its TCRdb copy is limited to in-frame clones, with some not included. The table lists approximately 160,000 clones, around 76% of them singletons. Sequencing was carried out using PBMCs. The clonotype comes from a girl aged 10 to 17 in good health and CMV-seropositive. The genes are TRBV7-6 and TRBJ2-5, with 9 bases identical to TRBD2. CDR3 region: CASSLDPSGDQETQYF. CDR3 bases: TGTGCCAGCAGCTTAGACCCTAGCGGGGACCAAGAGACCCAGTACTTC.